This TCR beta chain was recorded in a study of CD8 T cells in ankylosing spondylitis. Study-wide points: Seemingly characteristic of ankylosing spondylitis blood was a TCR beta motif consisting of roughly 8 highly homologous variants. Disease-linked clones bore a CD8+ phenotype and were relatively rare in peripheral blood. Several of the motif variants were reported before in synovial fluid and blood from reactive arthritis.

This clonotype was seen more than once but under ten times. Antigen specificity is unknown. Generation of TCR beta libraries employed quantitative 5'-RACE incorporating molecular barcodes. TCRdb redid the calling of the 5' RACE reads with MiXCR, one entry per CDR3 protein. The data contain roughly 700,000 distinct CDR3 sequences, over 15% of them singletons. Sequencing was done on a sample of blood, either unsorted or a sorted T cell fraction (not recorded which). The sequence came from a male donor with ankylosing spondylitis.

For the CDR3, the DNA is TGCAGTGCTACTAAGCCTAACCCAGGTGAAGCTTTCTTT. Protein: CSATKPNPGEAFF. V is TRBV20-1 and J is TRBJ1-1; unclear D gene. The CDR3 is 13 residues long. Trimming took off 4 bases at V and 7 bases at J, with 16 bases between the two ends. Germline CDR1 is DFQATT and CDR2 is SNEGSKA (reference sequence).